Listed below are T cell receptor beta chains from one sample, sequenced in a study of CD8 T cells in Susac syndrome. MiXCR, applied by TCRdb to the immunoSEQ multiplex PCR reads, yields one record per CDR3 protein. The table has tens of thousands of distinct CDR3 sequences, 93% seen once; the top ten hold around 0.49%. Sequenced input: CD8+ T cells from PBMCs. The receptors shown here come from a human donor with multiple sclerosis. Each CDR3 is given with its conserved first and last residue. The D gene is left open where the match is weak. Rows may omit the clone size; those that give it use once, few, many or a size class.

15 | TRBD1 | TRBJ1-2 | TRBV7-8 | NA | CASSWDRGVSYGYTF | TGTGCCAGCAGCTGGGACAGGGGAGTTAGCTATGGCTACACCTTC
16 | NA | TRBJ2-5 | TRBV15 | NA | CATSRVVAGRGETQYF | TGTGCCACCAGCAGAGTAGTGGCAGGGCGAGGAGAGACCCAGTACTTC
16 | NA | TRBJ2-5 | TRBV6-6 | NA | CASTNLGHSIQETQYF | TGTGCCAGCACTAACCTCGGACACAGCATACAAGAGACCCAGTACTTC
13 | TRBD1 | TRBJ1-5 | TRBV27 | NA | CASSRQGPKPQHF | TGTGCCAGCAGTAGACAGGGTCCCAAGCCCCAGCATTTT
14 | NA | TRBJ2-5 | TRBV2 | NA | CASGALGGRETQYF | TGTGCCAGCGGGGCTCTAGGGGGTCGAGAGACCCAGTACTTC
16 | NA | TRBJ2-7 | TRBV6-5 | NA | CASSYGHPLEGYEQYF | TGTGCCAGCAGTTACGGGCACCCCTTGGAGGGCTACGAGCAGTACTTC
14 | NA | TRBJ2-4 | TRBV5-4 | NA | CASSLTGSKNIQYF | TGTGCCAGCAGCTTGACAGGCAGCAAAAACATTCAGTACTTC
13 | NA | TRBJ2-7 | TRBV7-2 | NA | CASSSTPAYEQYF | TGTGCCAGCAGCTCTACCCCTGCCTACGAGCAGTACTTC
16 | TRBD1 | TRBJ1-1 | TRBV9 | once | CASSNGGRRGGTEAFF | TGTGCCAGCAGCAATGGGGGACGCAGGGGGGGGACTGAAGCTTTCTTT
16 | TRBD2 | TRBJ2-5 | TRBV3-1 | NA | CASSQETSGPQETQYF | TGTGCCAGCAGCCAGGAAACTAGCGGGCCTCAAGAGACCCAGTACTTC
19 | NA | TRBJ2-5 | TRBV28 | NA | CASSLFAGDPRGEQETQYF | TGTGCCAGCAGTTTATTCGCAGGGGACCCCAGGGGGGAGCAAGAGACCCAGTACTTC
13 | TRBD2 | TRBJ2-3 | TRBV12-3/TRBV12-4 | NA | CASSSTSADTQYF | TGTGCCAGCAGTTCGACTAGCGCAGATACGCAGTATTTT
15 | NA | TRBJ2-3 | TRBV28 | NA | CASSFSRPSTDTQYF | TGTGCCAGCAGTTTTAGTCGCCCTAGCACAGATACGCAGTATTTT
17 | TRBD1 | TRBJ1-3 | TRBV27 | NA | CASSPRQGVFSGNTIYF | TGTGCCAGCAGTCCTCGACAGGGAGTATTCTCTGGAAACACCATATATTTT
13 | NA | TRBJ1-2 | TRBV4-1 | few | CASSLRGAVGYTF | TGCGCCAGCAGCCTTCGGGGAGCCGTTGGCTACACCTTC
15 | NA | TRBJ1-1 | TRBV13 | NA | CASSSGDIGNTEAFF | TGTGCCAGCAGCTCAGGAGACATTGGGAACACTGAAGCTTTCTTT
14 | NA | TRBJ2-5 | TRBV28 | NA | CASSFTGSQETQYF | TGTGCCAGCAGTTTTACAGGCAGCCAAGAGACCCAGTACTTC
15 | NA | TRBJ2-7 | TRBV6-2/TRBV6-3 | once | CASTKWGTATYEQYF | TGTGCCAGCACCAAATGGGGGACGGCGACCTACGAGCAGTACTTC
17 | TRBD2 | TRBJ2-1 | TRBV20-1 | NA | CSADASGGAGPYNEQFF | TGCAGTGCCGATGCTAGCGGGGGGGCCGGTCCCTACAATGAGCAGTTCTTC
11 | NA | TRBJ2-7 | TRBV30 | NA | CAWQTGYEQYF | TGTGCCTGGCAGACAGGTTACGAGCAGTACTTC
15 | NA | TRBJ2-7 | TRBV7-9 | NA | CASSLGTYSSYEQYF | TGTGCCAGCAGCCTCGGGACCTACAGCTCCTACGAGCAGTACTTC
14 | NA | TRBJ2-5 | TRBV9 | NA | CASSPGLTEETQYF | TGTGCCAGCAGTCCGGGACTCACCGAAGAGACCCAGTACTTC
15 | NA | TRBJ2-5 | TRBV7-9 | NA | CASSLPIRTPGTQYF | TGTGCCAGCAGCTTACCGATCCGAACCCCGGGGACCCAGTACTTC
16 | TRBD1 | TRBJ2-7 | TRBV27 | NA | CASTSWSRGPYYEQYF | TGTGCCAGCACCAGTTGGAGCAGGGGGCCGTATTACGAGCAGTACTTC
16 | NA | TRBJ1-3 | TRBV9 | NA | CASSAGKGISGNTIYF | TGTGCCAGCAGCGCAGGGAAGGGGATCTCTGGAAACACCATATATTTT
14 | TRBD1 | TRBJ2-7 | TRBV15 | NA | CATSRVEGANEQYF | TGTGCCACCAGCAGAGTCGAGGGGGCGAACGAGCAGTACTTC
11 | NA | TRBJ2-7 | TRBV4-1 | once | CASSQTVEQYF | TGCGCCAGCAGCCAAACGGTCGAGCAGTACTTC
17 | TRBD1 | TRBJ2-5 | TRBV11-2 | NA | CASSLFRGQSPQETQYF | TGTGCCAGCAGCTTATTCAGGGGACAGTCCCCACAAGAGACCCAGTACTTC
15 | NA | TRBJ2-5 | TRBV6-5 | NA | CASSPHQGPQETQYF | TGTGCCAGCAGTCCCCACCAGGGCCCCCAAGAGACCCAGTACTTC
15 | TRBD1 | TRBJ2-2 | TRBV18 | NA | CASSAEGANTGELFF | TGTGCCAGCTCCGCTGAGGGGGCTAACACCGGGGAGCTGTTTTTT
19 | TRBD2 | TRBJ2-2 | TRBV4-3 | once | CASSQDMLGLATDTGELFF | TGCGCCAGCAGCCAAGATATGTTGGGACTAGCGACCGACACCGGGGAGCTGTTTTTT
11 | NA | TRBJ1-1 | TRBV20-1 | NA | CSASLGIEAFF | TGCAGTGCTAGCCTTGGAATTGAAGCTTTCTTT
15 | TRBD2 | TRBJ2-5 | TRBV12-3/TRBV12-4 | NA | CASSVGPGEGETQYF | TGTGCCAGCAGTGTCGGACCTGGGGAGGGAGAGACCCAGTACTTC
14 | NA | TRBJ1-5 | TRBV4-2 | NA | CASSQALRNQPQHF | TGTGCCAGCAGCCAAGCCTTACGAAATCAGCCCCAGCATTTT
15 | NA | TRBJ2-6 | TRBV6-4 | few | CASSEQGPGANVLTF | TGTGCCAGCAGTGAGCAGGGCCCTGGGGCCAACGTCCTGACTTTC
15 | TRBD1 | TRBJ2-7 | TRBV15 | NA | CATRPSAGQADEQYF | TGTGCCACCAGGCCGTCCGCGGGACAGGCCGACGAGCAGTACTTC
14 | NA | TRBJ2-1 | TRBV13 | NA | CASSLEAGPGEQFF | TGTGCCAGCAGCTTAGAGGCAGGACCAGGTGAGCAGTTCTTC
16 | TRBD2 | TRBJ2-1 | TRBV6-5 | NA | CASSYLEERGGGEQFF | TGTGCCAGCAGTTACCTCGAGGAGCGGGGGGGCGGTGAGCAGTTCTTC
15 | NA | TRBJ2-2 | TRBV25-1 | NA | CASSEGVDSTGELFF | TGTGCCAGCAGTGAAGGTGTGGACTCTACCGGGGAGCTGTTTTTT
16 | TRBD1 | TRBJ2-3 | TRBV7-3 | NA | CASSSWTGWGTDTQYF | TGTGCCAGCAGCTCATGGACAGGGTGGGGCACAGATACGCAGTATTTT
11 | TRBD1 | TRBJ1-1 | TRBV10-3 | NA | CAMGTATEAFF | TGTGCCATGGGGACAGCCACTGAAGCTTTCTTT
11 | NA | TRBJ2-7 | TRBV20-1 | NA | CGVEVANEQYF | TGCGGGGTGGAGGTGGCAAACGAGCAGTACTTC
12 | NA | TRBJ1-1 | TRBV7-9 | NA | CASSLDGPEAFF | TGTGCCAGCAGCTTAGACGGACCTGAAGCTTTCTTT
17 | NA | TRBJ1-4 | TRBV4-2 | NA | CASSQDLRAEAIGELFF | TGTGCCAGCAGCCAAGATCTCCGGGCAGAGGCGATTGGGGAACTGTTTTTT
14 | NA | TRBJ2-1 | TRBV7-9 | once | CALNIWPTRNEQFF | TGTGCCCTCAATATATGGCCCACGCGGAATGAGCAGTTCTTC
15 | NA | TRBJ2-7 | TRBV6-2/TRBV6-3 | NA | CASSYSPTSTYEQYF | TGTGCCAGCAGTTACTCCCCGACGAGTACCTACGAGCAGTACTTC
16 | NA | TRBJ1-5 | TRBV24-1 | NA | CATSPTGTGWDQPQHF | TGTGCCACCAGCCCTACAGGGACGGGGTGGGATCAGCCCCAGCATTTT
18 | NA | TRBJ2-7 | TRBV18 | NA | CASSPGTLTRGLTYEQYF | TGTGCCAGCTCACCAGGGACTTTAACAAGGGGTCTAACCTACGAGCAGTACTTC
14 | NA | TRBJ1-2 | TRBV30 | NA | CAWSALGQLYGYTF | TGTGCCTGGAGTGCCCTCGGGCAGCTTTATGGCTACACCTTC
13 | NA | TRBJ1-5 | TRBV6-2/TRBV6-3 | medium-sized | CASSTSPNQPQHF | TGTGCCAGCAGTACTTCCCCCAATCAGCCCCAGCATTTT
14 | TRBD1 | TRBJ1-6 | TRBV6-5 | NA | CASRRTGRNSPLHF | TGTGCCAGCAGACGGACAGGGAGAAATTCACCCCTCCACTTT
11 | NA | TRBJ1-2 | TRBV29-1 | NA | CSAVRGAGYTF | TGCAGCGCAGTACGCGGAGCCGGCTACACCTTC
14 | NA | TRBJ1-2 | TRBV5-1 | NA | CASSLGRLYYGYTF | TGCGCCAGCAGCTTGGGCAGACTATACTATGGCTACACCTTC
14 | TRBD1 | TRBJ2-7 | TRBV7-6 | NA | CASSLGTGGGEQYF | TGTGCCAGCAGCTTGGGGACAGGCGGAGGCGAGCAGTACTTC
13 | NA | TRBJ2-6 | TRBV7-9 | NA | CASPNGRANVLTF | TGTGCCAGCCCTAATGGGAGGGCCAACGTCCTGACTTTC
14 | TRBD1 | TRBJ2-2 | TRBV30 | NA | CAGHGTANTGELFF | TGTGCCGGTCACGGGACAGCGAACACCGGGGAGCTGTTTTTT
16 | NA | TRBJ2-5 | TRBV5-6 | NA | CASSLEAGVLQETQYF | TGTGCCAGCAGCTTGGAGGCAGGGGTCCTTCAAGAGACCCAGTACTTC